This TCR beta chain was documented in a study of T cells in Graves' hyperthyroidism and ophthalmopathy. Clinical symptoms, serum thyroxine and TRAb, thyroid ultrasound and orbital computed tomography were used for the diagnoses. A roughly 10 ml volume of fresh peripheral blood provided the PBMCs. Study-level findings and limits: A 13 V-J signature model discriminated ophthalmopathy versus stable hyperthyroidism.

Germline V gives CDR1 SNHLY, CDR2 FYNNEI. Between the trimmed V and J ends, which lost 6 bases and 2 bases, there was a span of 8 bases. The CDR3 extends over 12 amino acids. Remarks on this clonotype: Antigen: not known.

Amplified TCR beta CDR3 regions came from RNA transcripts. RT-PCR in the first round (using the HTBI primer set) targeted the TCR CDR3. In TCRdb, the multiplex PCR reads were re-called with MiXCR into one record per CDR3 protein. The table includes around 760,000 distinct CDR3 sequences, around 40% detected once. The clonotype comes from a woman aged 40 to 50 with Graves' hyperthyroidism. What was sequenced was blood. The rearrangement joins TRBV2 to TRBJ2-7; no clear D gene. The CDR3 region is CASRGFTYEQYF. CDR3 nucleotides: TGTGCCAGCAGAGGGTTTACCTACGAGCAGTACTTC.